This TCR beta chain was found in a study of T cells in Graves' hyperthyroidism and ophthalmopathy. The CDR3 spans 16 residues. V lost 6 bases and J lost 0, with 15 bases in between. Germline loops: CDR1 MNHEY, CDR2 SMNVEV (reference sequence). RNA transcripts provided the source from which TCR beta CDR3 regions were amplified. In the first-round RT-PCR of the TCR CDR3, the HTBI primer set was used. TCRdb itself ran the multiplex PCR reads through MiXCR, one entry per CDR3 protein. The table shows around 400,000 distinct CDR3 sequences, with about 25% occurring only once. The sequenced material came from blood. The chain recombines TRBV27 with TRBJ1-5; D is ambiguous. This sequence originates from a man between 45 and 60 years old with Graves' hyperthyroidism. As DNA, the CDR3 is TGTGCCAGCAGAGCCCGATATGGTAATAGCAATCAGCCCCAGCATTTT. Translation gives CASRARYGNSNQPQHF.